The clone carrying this T cell receptor beta chain has more than one count but fewer than ten. Its target is unknown. Primers used in a second PCR of about 6 to 11 cycles were a sample-barcoded 5' primer and a J-beta primer mix. TCRdb analysed the 5' RACE reads with MiXCR anew, one entry per CDR3 protein. The sample consists of 550,000 to 650,000 distinct CDR3 sequences, about a quarter of them appearing once. CDR3 size: 11 residues. CDR1 and CDR2 (germline): SQVTM, ANQGSEA. Deletions cut 6 bases from V and 1 base from J, with 5 bases between. This sample was taken from a study of blood T cells in healthy people across ages. Study-wide points: The authors considered diversity estimates from one million T cells to be underestimates.

The sample was also reused in another study, on T cells of mothers and their children.

The genes are TRBV29-1 and TRBJ2-3, with unresolved D. The clonotype was recovered from a boy aged 2-9 years in good health. The sample was blood. CDR3: CSVSGTDTQYF. The CDR3, as DNA: TGCAGCGTCTCCGGCACAGATACGCAGTATTTT.